This T cell receptor (beta chain) was sequenced in a study of T cell responses to AZD1222 COVID-19 vaccine. Produced via immunoSEQ multiplex PCR; TCRdb's table is partial and in-frame only. The sample has about 90,000 clones; approximately 89% are singletons. The V and J ends lost 7 bases and 7 bases respectively, with 16 bases between them. In germline, CDR1 is SGHAT, CDR2 FQNNGV. This CDR3 contains 14 residues. The specimen was peripheral blood, collected on day 0 of AZD1222 vaccination. The sequence came from an adult in good health. The J gene is TRBJ2-2, the V gene TRBV11-2, with D perhaps TRBD1 (6 bases). The CDR3 DNA reads as TGTGCCAGCATCCCGACAGGAGTTAGCGGGGAGCTGTTTTTT. Translated, it gives CASIPTGVSGELFF.